The table lists the clone carrying this T cell receptor beta chain with a few counts. What it recognizes is unknown. The data originate from a study of T-cell memory formation after mild COVID-19. Study-level results: There were some responding clones in pre-infection memory, which suggested that cross-reactive memory had joined. Later expanders leaned CD4+, whereas day 15 to 85 contracting clones were balanced CD4/CD8.

The V and J ends lost 1 base and 6 bases respectively, with 18 bases between them. The CDR3 covers 15 residues. CDR1 and CDR2 from the germline V gene are DFQATT and SNEGSKA (reference sequence). TCRdb re-derived calls from the 5' RACE reads in MiXCR, one entry per CDR3 protein. The sample includes under 700,000 distinct CDR3 sequences, over 20% of them seen just once. The sequencing input was PBMCs or a T cell subset sorted from them (not recorded which). The gene calls are TRBV20-1 and TRBJ1-2, with D perhaps matching TRBD1 (5 bases). This clonotype was sampled from an adult woman who had mild COVID-19 (a few samples of this study predate the infection). Cell type and time point are not known. The CDR3 nucleotides read TGCAGTGCTAGAGTGGCGGGACCGGGAGAGGATGGCTACACCTTC. Residues: CSARVAGPGEDGYTF.